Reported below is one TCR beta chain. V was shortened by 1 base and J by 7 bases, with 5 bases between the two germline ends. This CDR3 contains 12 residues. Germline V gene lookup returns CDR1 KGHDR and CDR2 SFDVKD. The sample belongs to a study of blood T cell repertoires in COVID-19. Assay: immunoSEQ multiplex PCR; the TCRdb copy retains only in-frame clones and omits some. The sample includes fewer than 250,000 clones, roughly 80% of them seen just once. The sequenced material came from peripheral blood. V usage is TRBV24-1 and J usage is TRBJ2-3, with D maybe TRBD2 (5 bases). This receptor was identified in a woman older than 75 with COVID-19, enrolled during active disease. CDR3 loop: CATSDFGNTQYF. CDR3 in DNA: TGTGCCACCAGTGATTTCGGGAATACGCAGTATTTT.